The clone carrying this TCR beta chain was seen once. The junction shows a germline mismatch at one end, possibly a read error. These data belong to a study of blood T cell repertoires in COVID-19. Study information: The study drew acute and convalescent COVID-19 samples from the United States, Italy and Spain. In each case, the material was cDNA or gDNA derived from T cells, B-cell-depleted T cells, or PBMCs.

Source study methods: Nucleated cell number was recorded as an estimate derived from reference gene primer amplification. Sequencing used immunoSEQ multiplex PCR; TCRdb keeps in-frame clones, though not all of them. Clone size and the V and J calls come from that table; the DNA yielded D and trimming. The sample lists some 30,000 clones, approximately 86% occurring once. The CDR3 has 17 residues. Looked up from germline, CDR1 is SGHRS and CDR2 is YFSETQ. The chain uses TRBV5-1 and TRBJ2-1; 12 nucleotides line up with TRBD2. Input material: peripheral blood. The receptor comes from a human donor in a cohort sampled during active COVID-19. CDR3 region: CASSSGAGLAGHNERFF. In DNA form, the CDR3 reads TGCGCCAGCAGCTCTGGGGCCGGACTAGCGGGACACAATGAGCGGTTCTTC.